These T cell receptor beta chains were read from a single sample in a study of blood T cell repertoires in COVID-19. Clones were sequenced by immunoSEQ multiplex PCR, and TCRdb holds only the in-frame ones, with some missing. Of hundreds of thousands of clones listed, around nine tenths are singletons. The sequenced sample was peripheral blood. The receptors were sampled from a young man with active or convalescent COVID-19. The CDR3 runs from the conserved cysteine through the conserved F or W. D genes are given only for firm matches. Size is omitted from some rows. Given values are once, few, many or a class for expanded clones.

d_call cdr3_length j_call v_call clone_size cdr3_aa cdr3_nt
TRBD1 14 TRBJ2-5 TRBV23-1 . CARLGAGGQETQYF TGCGCCAGACTGGGGGCAGGGGGCCAAGAGACCCAGTACTTC
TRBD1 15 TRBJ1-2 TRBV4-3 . CASSQEADRANGYTF TGCGCCAGCAGCCAAGAGGCGGACAGGGCGAATGGCTACACCTTC
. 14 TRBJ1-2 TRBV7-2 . CASSFSTPEGGYTF TGTGCCAGCAGCTTCAGCACTCCGGAGGGTGGCTACACCTTC
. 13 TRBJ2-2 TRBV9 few CASSSPVGGELFF TGTGCCAGCAGCTCCCCGGTTGGCGGGGAGCTGTTTTTT
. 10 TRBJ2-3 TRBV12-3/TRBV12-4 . CASSGLAQYF TGTGCCAGCAGTGGGCTTGCGCAGTATTTT
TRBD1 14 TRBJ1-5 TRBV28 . CASSLTGEHQPQHF TGTGCCAGCAGTTTGACAGGGGAGCACCAGCCCCAGCATTTT
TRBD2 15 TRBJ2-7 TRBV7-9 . CASSPRTSGSYEQYF TGTGCCAGCAGCCCACGGACTAGCGGCTCCTACGAGCAGTACTTC
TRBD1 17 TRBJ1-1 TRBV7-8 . CASSLEAKTGHYTEAFF TGTGCCAGCAGCTTAGAAGCGAAGACAGGGCACTACACTGAAGCTTTCTTT
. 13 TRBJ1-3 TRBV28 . CASHVSSGNTIYF TGTGCCAGCCATGTGAGCTCTGGAAACACCATATATTTT
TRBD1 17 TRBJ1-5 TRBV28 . CASSSGTGDYSNQPQHF TGTGCCAGCAGTTCCGGGACAGGCGATTATAGCAATCAGCCCCAGCATTTT
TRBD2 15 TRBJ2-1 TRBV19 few CASSNSGGSYNEQFF TGTGCCAGTAGTAATAGCGGGGGCTCCTACAATGAGCAGTTCTTC
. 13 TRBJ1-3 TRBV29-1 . CSVGGNSGNTIYF TGCAGCGTTGGCGGGAACTCTGGAAACACCATATATTTT
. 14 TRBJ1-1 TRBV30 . CAWSVAGWNTEAFF TGTGCCTGGAGTGTTGCAGGGTGGAACACTGAAGCTTTCTTT
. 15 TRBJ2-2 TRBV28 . CASSPVGGNTGELFF TGTGCCAGCAGCCCCGTCGGGGGGAACACCGGGGAGCTGTTTTTT
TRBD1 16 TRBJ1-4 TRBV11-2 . CASSDSEGQRNEKLFF TGTGCCAGCAGCGATAGTGAGGGACAGAGAAATGAAAAACTGTTTTTT
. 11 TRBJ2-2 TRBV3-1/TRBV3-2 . CASSQLGELFF TGTGCCAGCAGCCAACTCGGGGAGCTGTTTTTT
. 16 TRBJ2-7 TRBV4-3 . CASSQEGPGKVYEQYF TGCGCCAGCAGCCAAGAGGGTCCAGGAAAGGTTTACGAGCAGTACTTC
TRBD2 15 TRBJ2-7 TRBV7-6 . CASSPLAATTYEQYF TGTGCCAGCAGCCCACTAGCGGCGACGACCTACGAGCAGTACTTC
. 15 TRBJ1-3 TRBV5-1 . CASSLAPGAENTIYF TGCGCCAGCAGCTTGGCCCCAGGGGCGGAAAACACCATATATTTT
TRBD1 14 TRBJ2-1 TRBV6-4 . CASSQDRGISEQFF TGTGCCAGCAGTCAGGACAGGGGGATAAGTGAGCAGTTCTTC
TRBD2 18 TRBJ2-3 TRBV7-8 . CASSLVPGLAGVADTQYF TGTGCCAGCAGCTTAGTGCCGGGACTAGCGGGGGTTGCAGATACGCAGTATTTT
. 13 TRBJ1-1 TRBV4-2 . CASSLSTGTEAFF TGTGCCAGCAGCCTCTCGACAGGTACTGAAGCTTTCTTT
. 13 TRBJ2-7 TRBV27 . CASSFRRPYEQYF TGTGCCAGCAGTTTTCGCAGGCCCTACGAGCAGTACTTC
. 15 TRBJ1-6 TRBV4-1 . CASSHPGTGNSPLHF TGCGCCAGCAGCCACCCCGGAACAGGGAATTCACCCCTCCACTTT
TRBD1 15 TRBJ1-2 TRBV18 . CASSPPGQFNYGYTF TGTGCCAGCTCACCCCCGGGACAGTTCAACTATGGCTACACCTTC
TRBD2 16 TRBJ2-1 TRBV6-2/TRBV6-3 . CASSYPSSGVTNEQFF TGTGCCAGCAGTTACCCATCTAGCGGGGTGACCAATGAGCAGTTCTTC
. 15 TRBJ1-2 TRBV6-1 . CASSEWERTRYGYTF TGTGCCAGCAGTGAATGGGAAAGGACTCGCTATGGCTACACCTTC
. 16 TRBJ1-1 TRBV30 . CAWSVNFGQRNTEAFF TGTGCCTGGAGTGTAAATTTTGGACAGCGAAACACTGAAGCTTTCTTT
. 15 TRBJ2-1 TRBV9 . CASSAGTLGDNEQFF TGTGCCAGCAGCGCCGGAACCCTAGGAGACAATGAGCAGTTCTTC
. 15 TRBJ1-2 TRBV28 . CASSLASGKVEGYTF TGTGCCAGCAGTTTGGCGTCAGGAAAGGTTGAGGGCTACACCTTC
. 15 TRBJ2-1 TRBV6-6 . CATNIPGVSYNEQFF TGTGCCACCAACATACCAGGGGTATCCTACAATGAGCAGTTCTTC
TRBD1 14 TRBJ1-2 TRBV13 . CASSEGQGIYGYTF TGTGCCAGCAGCGAGGGACAGGGGATCTATGGCTACACCTTC
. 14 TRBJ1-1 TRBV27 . CASSFRGRGTEAFF TGTGCCAGCAGTTTCCGAGGGAGGGGCACTGAAGCTTTCTTT
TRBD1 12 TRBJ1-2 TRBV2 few CASTGDSYGYTF TGTGCCAGCACCGGGGACAGCTATGGCTACACCTTC
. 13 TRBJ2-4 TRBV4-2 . CASSQDDRNIQYF TGTGCCAGCAGCCAAGATGACAGGAACATTCAGTACTTC
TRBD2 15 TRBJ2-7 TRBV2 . CASSGVVSGPYEQYF TGTGCCAGCAGTGGGGTGGTTAGCGGGCCCTACGAGCAGTACTTC
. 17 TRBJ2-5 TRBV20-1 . CSASAGRGAGVGETQYF TGCAGTGCTAGTGCGGGACGGGGAGCAGGGGTAGGAGAGACCCAGTACTTC